The 10 T cell receptor beta chains reported below all come from one sample, sequenced in a study of STAT3 mutations in large granular lymphocyte leukemia. Whole-study results and caveats: In T-cell large granular lymphocyte leukemia, about half of patients showed multiple immunodominant subclonotypes.

Antigens for these TCRs are unknown. TCRdb's table, derived via immunoSEQ multiplex PCR, lists solely in-frame clones and lacks some. The profile covers 9,400 or so clones, with more than 75% appearing a single time and 84% taken by the ten largest. Material for sequencing was peripheral blood mononuclear cells. These TCRs come from a man aged 80 or over with T-cell large granular lymphocyte leukemia. Some clones in this sample may be carry-over from other donors' samples.

The chain links TRBV5-1 to TRBJ2-5, with TRBD1 identical over 7 bases. Germline CDR1 is SGHRS and CDR2 is YFSETQ. CDR3 length: 16 residues. With V trimmed by 3 bases and J by 1 base, 9 bases remained unmatched. CDR3 coding DNA: TGCGCCAGCAGCTCACAGGGGCCTGAGGCCCAAGAGACCCAGTACTTC. It translates to CASSSQGPEAQETQYF.

The chain links TRBV5-4 to TRBJ1-5; 7 bases fit TRBD1. The germline CDR1 and CDR2 sequences are SGHNT and YYREEE (reference sequence). J lost 5 bases, V lost 4 bases, and 9 bases had no gene match. This CDR3 comprises 15 residues. DNA for the CDR3: TGTGCCAGCAGCGTGGGGGGACAGAGCTATCAGCCCCAGCATTTT. It yields the protein CASSVGGQSYQPQHF.

CDR3 sequence (DNA): TGTGCCAGCAGTTACGGGGAGCCCGTAAATTCACCCCTCCACTTT. It specifies CASSYGEPVNSPLHF. The chain links TRBV6-5 to TRBJ1-6; D is ambiguous. The germline V gene encodes CDR1 MNHEY and CDR2 SVGAGI. The CDR3 runs 15 residues. The V gene lost 2 bases and the J gene lost 7 bases, with 12 bases spanning the gap.

The J gene is TRBJ2-7, the V gene TRBV18; D may be TRBD2 (6 bases). Germline loops: CDR1 KGHSH, CDR2 LQKENI. V was shortened by 1 base and J by 1 base, with 17 bases between the two germline ends. CDR3 length: 17 residues. CDR3 nucleotide sequence: TGTGCCAGCTCACCACTGCCGAGGGGTGGACTATCCTACGAGCAGTACTTC. As protein: CASSPLPRGGLSYEQYF.

This chain uses TRBV6-5 with TRBJ2-7; D is ambiguous. This CDR3 is built from 13 residues. Germline CDR1 MNHEY, CDR2 SVGAGI. The V end lost 7 bases, the J end lost 2 bases, and 12 bases lay between the germline ends. CDR3 residues: CASTSGSAYEQYF. The CDR3 coding sequence is TGTGCCAGCACATCGGGCAGCGCCTACGAGCAGTACTTC.

The chain combines TRBV19 with TRBJ1-2; D possibly corresponds to TRBD1 (6 bases). Germline CDR1 is LNHDA and CDR2 is SQIVND (reference sequence). V lost 4 bases to trimming and J lost 3 bases, with 12 bases between them. The CDR3 runs 14 residues. The chain's CDR3 is CASSTEQGHYGYTF. The DNA of the CDR3 is TGTGCCAGTAGTACGGAACAGGGACACTATGGCTACACCTTC.

This chain joins TRBV5-4 and TRBJ1-4; D unresolved. Between the trimmed V and J ends, which lost 0 bases and 6 bases, there was a span of 9 bases. This CDR3 comprises 14 residues. CDR1 is SGHNT and CDR2 is YYREEE in the germline V gene (reference sequence). CDR3 DNA sequence: TGTGCCAGCAGCTTGGTTGCCGGAGATGAAAAACTGTTTTTT. It specifies CASSLVAGDEKLFF.

V and J are TRBV7-8 and TRBJ2-2; D call uncertain. This CDR3 is 14 amino acids long. The germline V gene has CDR1 SGHVS and CDR2 FQNEAQ. V was pared by 8 bases and J by 2 bases, with 12 bases between. Here the CDR3 reads CASSLPTNTGELFF. The CDR3 bases are TGTGCCAGCTCTTTACCGACCAACACCGGGGAGCTGTTTTTT.

The chain employs TRBV7-2 and TRBJ1-2, with TRBD1 matching over 7 bases. In germline, CDR1 is SGHTA, CDR2 FQGNSA. With 5 bases clipped from V and 7 bases from J, the junction kept 7 bases outside the gene matches. The CDR3 consists of 13 residues. CDR3 in amino acids: CASSIQGEGGYTF. CDR3 DNA sequence: TGTGCCAGCAGCATTCAGGGGGAGGGTGGCTACACCTTC.

V is TRBV6-5 and J is TRBJ2-5, with 7 positions matching TRBD2. This CDR3 region has 14 residues. Trimming took 6 bases from V and 5 from J; bases not matched to a gene: 9. The V gene's germline CDR1 is MNHEY and CDR2 SVGAGI. CDR3 nucleotide sequence: TGTGCCAGCAGCCTTAGACTAGCCCCGGAGACCCAGTACTTC. Its translation: CASSLRLAPETQYF.